This TCR beta chain was sequenced for a study of blood T cell repertoires in COVID-19 (TCRdb year 2020). Some background on the complete study: For ImmuneRACE Cohort 3, a participant was defined as recovered based on two consecutive negative NP/OP PCR tests, clearance by a healthcare professional, or resolution of symptoms. Where available, HLA class I and class II types were taken from metadata supplied by the sample provider and were not determined by assay-based typing. The dataset comprised deeply sampled blood TCRbeta repertoires from subjects exposed to, actively infected with, or recovered from COVID-19. The material from the prospective study consisted of cDNA or gDNA derived from T cells, B-cell-depleted T cells, or PBMCs. The samples were drawn from two sources: the first 160 participants of the ongoing ImmuneRACE study, and some 1,300 subjects contributed by 6 global collaborators. Collaborator samples came from the United States, Italy and Spain and covered acute and convalescent phases of COVID-19. The repertoires were made available in a free public database intended to serve as a resource for research on the immune response to SARS-CoV-2. Sample metadata almost always included a de-identified subject ID, COVID-19 status, age in years and sex. Points the paper makes about the study in general: The quantity of clinical and demographic metadata differed by source and by participant and was supplied without curation.

TCRbeta CDR3 regions were amplified from genomic DNA by means of the immunoSEQ Assay, a bias-controlled multiplex PCR. Concerning the study's data processing: The number of nucleated cells in each sample was estimated from the amplification of reference gene primers within the assay. To quantify the absolute abundance of each unique TCRbeta CDR3 rearrangement, sequence reads were collapsed and filtered. For each sample, productive Simpson clonality was calculated as the square root of Simpson's diversity index over productive rearrangements. TCRdb mirrors the immuneACCESS table, restricted to in-frame sequences. Some clones are absent from its copies; in checked studies, under half trace to an unresolved V gene, and the reason for the others is unknown. The DNA gave D and trimming, while V, J and clone size come from that table. This sample holds hundreds of thousands of clones; 80% to 90% were observed only once. Of the sample, about 2.1% is held by the ten largest clones.

From cysteine to phenylalanine, the CDR3 is 15 amino acids long. Left in the record is the CDR3 DNA by itself, 45 bases read in frame from the first base. V is reduced by 7 bases and J by 1 base, leaving a spacing of 14 bases between them. Looking up the germline V gene (reference sequence) yields CDR1 SEHNR and CDR2 FQNEAQ. Of note for this clone: Its antigen remains undetermined. No clone much larger than this one lies a single base away; base qualities are absent.

In the prospective study, participants were roughly 18 to 100 years old, resided in under 30 geographic areas of the United States, and were enrolled through a virtual design. In the prospective study, cohorts were assigned on the basis of participant-reported clinical history obtained from a screening survey and a study questionnaire. In the prospective study, mobile phlebotomists collected whole blood, serum and a nasopharyngeal or oropharyngeal swab from each participant. Prospective study participants could optionally give additional blood draws and questionnaires over an approximately two-month period. Prospective study blood samples were shipped either frozen or at room temperature before DNA extraction.

This TCR came from a man aged 35-49 years in a cohort exposed to, infected with or recovered from COVID-19 (not recorded which). The sample comprised PBMCs or T cells enriched from blood (not recorded which). Here the chain combines TRBV7-9 and TRBJ1-3; no D gene call is confident. CDR3 reads: CASTKAEISGNTIYF. The DNA sequence is TGTGCCAGCACTAAAGCAGAGATTTCTGGAAACACCATATATTTT.